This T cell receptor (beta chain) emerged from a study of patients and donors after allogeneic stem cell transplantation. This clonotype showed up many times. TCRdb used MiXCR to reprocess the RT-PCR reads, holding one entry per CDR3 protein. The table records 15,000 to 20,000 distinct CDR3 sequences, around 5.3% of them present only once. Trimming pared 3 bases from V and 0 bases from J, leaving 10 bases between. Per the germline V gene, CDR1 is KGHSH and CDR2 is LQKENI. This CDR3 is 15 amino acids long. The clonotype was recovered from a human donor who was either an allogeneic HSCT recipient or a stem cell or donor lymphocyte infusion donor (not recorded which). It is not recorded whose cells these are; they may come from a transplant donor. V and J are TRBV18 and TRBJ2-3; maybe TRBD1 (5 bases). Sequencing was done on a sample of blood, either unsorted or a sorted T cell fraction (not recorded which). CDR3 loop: CASSPGPGSTDTQYF. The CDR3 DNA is TGTGCCAGCTCACCTGGGCCAGGGAGCACAGATACGCAGTATTTT.